Listed below are T cell receptor beta chains from one sample, sequenced in a study of T cells in Graves' hyperthyroidism and ophthalmopathy. From the multiplex PCR reads, TCRdb called clonotypes with MiXCR, one entry per CDR3 protein. The data show around 400,000 distinct CDR3 sequences, roughly 15% seen once. Input material: blood. These receptors all come from a woman aged 55-75 years with Graves' ophthalmopathy. Each CDR3 is given with its conserved first and last residue. D genes are given only for firm matches. Clone size is stated in some rows and not others, as once, few, many or a class when expanded.

j_call d_call v_call clone_size cdr3_aa cdr3_nt
TRBJ2-7 NA TRBV7-9 NA CGSSPQWGAYEQYF TGTGGCAGCAGCCCGCAGTGGGGGGCCTACGAGCAGTACTTC
TRBJ1-4 NA TRBV24-1 few CATSEVSGGKLFF TGTGCCACCAGTGAAGTCTCAGGAGGGAAACTGTTTTTT
TRBJ2-2 TRBD2 TRBV11-2 many CASRDLLAGANTGELFF TGTGCCAGCAGGGACTTACTAGCGGGAGCGAACACCGGGGAGCTGTTTTTT
TRBJ1-5 TRBD1 TRBV6-1 NA CASRSGTGSYSNQPQHF TGTGCCAGCAGATCCGGGACAGGGAGCTATAGCAATCAGCCCCAGCATTTT
TRBJ2-7 TRBD2 TRBV2 many CASSLTSGGPYEQYF TGTGCCAGCAGTCTAACTAGCGGGGGGCCCTACGAGCAGTACTTC
TRBJ2-2 NA TRBV6-1 few CASSLTTPRGPNTGELFF TGTGCCAGCAGCCTCACCACCCCCAGGGGTCCGAACACCGGGGAGCTGTTTTTT
TRBJ2-1 TRBD2 TRBV11-2 many CASSLLAGEVYNEQFF TGTGCCAGCAGCTTGCTAGCGGGAGAGGTTTACAATGAGCAGTTCTTC
TRBJ2-2 TRBD2 TRBV6-2/TRBV6-3 few CASRGGRNTGELFF TGTGCCAGCCGGGGCGGGAGAAACACCGGGGAGCTGTTTTTT
TRBJ2-5 NA TRBV28 many CASSITGKSQETQYF TGTGCCAGCAGTATCACAGGGAAGAGCCAAGAGACCCAGTACTTC
TRBJ1-5 NA TRBV7-2 NA CASSEDSGTSQPQHF TGTGCCAGCTCAGAAGATTCAGGGACCAGTCAGCCCCAGCATTTT
TRBJ2-7 NA TRBV10-3 NA CATRERTFTYEQYF TGTGCCACCCGGGAGAGGACTTTTACCTACGAGCAGTACTTC
TRBJ2-5 NA TRBV29-1 many CSVEASGTQYF TGCAGCGTTGAGGCATCCGGGACCCAGTACTTC
TRBJ2-7 TRBD2 TRBV4-2 NA CASSQDGTSGTYEQYF TGTGCCAGCAGCCAAGACGGGACTAGCGGTACCTACGAGCAGTACTTC
TRBJ2-1 NA TRBV11-2 many CASSLMAGRENEQFF TGTGCCAGCAGCTTAATGGCAGGGCGGGAAAATGAGCAGTTCTTC
TRBJ1-1 TRBD1 TRBV6-1 many CASSEGTGEAFF TGTGCCAGCAGTGAGGGGACAGGCGAAGCTTTCTTT
TRBJ1-3 NA TRBV9 NA CASSVRGTSGNTIYF TGTGCCAGCAGCGTACGAGGAACCTCTGGAAACACCATATATTTT
TRBJ2-1 TRBD1 TRBV4-2 NA CASSQAGTGRNEQFF TGTGCCAGCAGCCAAGCCGGGACAGGGAGGAATGAGCAGTTCTTC
TRBJ2-1 TRBD2 TRBV11-2 many CASSLVGLAGGPPYNEQFF TGTGCCAGCAGCTTAGTAGGACTAGCGGGAGGGCCCCCCTACAATGAGCAGTTCTTC
TRBJ1-4 TRBD1 TRBV12-3/TRBV12-4 NA CASSFTGAGEKLFF TGTGCCAGCAGTTTCACAGGGGCGGGCGAAAAACTGTTTTTT
TRBJ2-7 TRBD2 TRBV5-6 many CASSPSTAGGPQQYF TGTGCCAGCAGTCCCTCAACGGCGGGAGGGCCGCAGCAGTACTTC
TRBJ2-3 TRBD2 TRBV30 many CAWSVLPSGVGDTQYF TGTGCCTGGAGTGTACTTCCTAGCGGGGTGGGAGATACGCAGTATTTT
TRBJ2-2 NA TRBV3-1 NA CATENRVTGELFF TGTGCTACTGAGAACAGGGTGACCGGGGAGCTGTTTTTT
TRBJ1-3 NA TRBV9 few CASSVGTVRNTIYF TGTGCCAGCAGCGTAGGGACAGTTAGGAACACCATATATTTT
TRBJ2-5 NA TRBV15 NA CATSRDKRGVRDF TGTGCCACCAGCAGAGATAAGAGGGGAGTCAGGGACTTC
TRBJ2-1 NA TRBV3-1 many CASSQGLARFF TGTGCCAGCAGCCAAGGCCTAGCTCGGTTCTTC
TRBJ2-7 TRBD1 TRBV20-1 many CSASNRDRGYEQYF TGCAGTGCTAGTAACCGGGACAGGGGATACGAGCAGTACTTC
TRBJ2-7 TRBD1 TRBV20-1 many CSASSGTGSYEQYF TGCAGTGCTAGTTCCGGGACAGGGTCCTACGAGCAGTACTTC
TRBJ1-3 NA TRBV15 NA CATSRDELDTIYF TGTGCCACCAGCAGAGACGAGTTGGACACCATATATTTT
TRBJ2-1 TRBD2 TRBV5-4 NA CASSLGGLAGRVSEQFF TGTGCCAGCAGCCTGGGAGGACTAGCGGGGAGGGTTAGTGAGCAGTTCTTC
TRBJ2-2 NA TRBV5-6 NA CATSLRSGVNTGELFF TGTGCCACCAGCTTGCGGTCAGGGGTGAACACCGGGGAGCTGTTTTTT
TRBJ2-1 TRBD2 TRBV6-1 few CASSELAGGPSKTYNEQFF TGTGCCAGCAGTGAATTGGCGGGAGGGCCTAGTAAGACGTACAATGAGCAGTTCTTC
TRBJ2-7 TRBD2 TRBV20-1 NA CSAKPGLATYEQYF TGCAGTGCTAAACCGGGACTAGCGACCTACGAGCAGTACTTC
TRBJ1-2 TRBD1 TRBV12-5 many CASGSYRGRNYGYTF TGTGCTAGTGGTTCTTACAGGGGGCGCAACTATGGCTACACCTTC
TRBJ1-1 NA TRBV6-1 NA CASTPPGSSNTEAFF TGTGCCAGCACTCCCCCCGGCAGCTCGAACACTGAAGCTTTCTTT
TRBJ2-1 TRBD2 TRBV11-2 NA CASSLLAGLAGNYNEQFF TGTGCCAGCAGCTTACTGGCGGGACTAGCGGGTAACTACAATGAGCAGTTCTTC
TRBJ2-2 TRBD2 TRBV5-1 many CASSQIAGETGELFF TGCGCCAGCAGCCAAATAGCGGGAGAAACCGGGGAGCTGTTTTTT
TRBJ2-5 NA TRBV27 NA CASKSRKVVPQETQYF TGTGCCAGCAAATCTAGAAAAGTCGTGCCTCAAGAGACCCAGTACTTC